This is a list of T cell receptor beta chains from one sample in a study of cytomegalovirus exposure and HLA in healthy donors. This table comes from immunoSEQ multiplex PCR, and its TCRdb copy is limited to in-frame clones, with some not included. The table shows 150,000 to 200,000 clones, with around 76% occurring only once. The sequenced sample consisted of PBMCs. The receptor set was obtained from a woman aged 40 to 49 in good health and CMV-seronegative. Each CDR3 is given with its conserved first and last residue. A D gene is named only where the DNA matches it firmly. Not all rows give a size; the values are once, few, many and, for expanded clones, a class.

d_gene,j_gene,abundance,v_gene,CDR3nt,CDR3aa
TRBD2,TRBJ2-7,.,TRBV5-6,TGTGCCAGCAGCTGGACTAGCGGGTCCCACGAGCAGTACTTC,CASSWTSGSHEQYF
.,TRBJ2-1,.,TRBV30,TGTGCCTGGAGTATGGAGGCAGGGCAGTTCTTC,CAWSMEAGQFF
TRBD1,TRBJ1-1,.,TRBV29-1,TGCAGCGTCCGACAGGGAAAGGCTGAAGCTTTCTTT,CSVRQGKAEAFF
TRBD2,TRBJ2-1,.,TRBV10-3,TGTGCCATCAGTGAGCCTTCACTAGCGGGAGTAACAGGGGAGCAGTTCTTC,CAISEPSLAGVTGEQFF
TRBD1,TRBJ2-7,.,TRBV7-4,TGTGCCAGCAGCCCCTGGACAGGGCCGTCGGTATTTTACGAGCAGTACTTC,CASSPWTGPSVFYEQYF
TRBD1,TRBJ1-1,once,TRBV9,TGTGCCAGCAGCGTGGGACAGGGTGTCAACACTGAAGCTTTCTTT,CASSVGQGVNTEAFF
.,TRBJ1-1,.,TRBV9,TGTGCCAGCAGCGTAAGGGGAGGCACTGAAGCTTTCTTT,CASSVRGGTEAFF
TRBD1,TRBJ2-1,.,TRBV2,TGTGCCAGCAGTGCAGGACAGGGATGGGTGGGCTCCTACAATGAGCAGTTCTTC,CASSAGQGWVGSYNEQFF
TRBD2,TRBJ2-4,.,TRBV27,TGTGCCAGCGGACTAGCGGGGACAAACATTCAGTACTTC,CASGLAGTNIQYF
.,TRBJ1-1,.,TRBV28,TGTGCCAGCAGTTTGGCAGGGGCGAACACTGAAGCTTTCTTT,CASSLAGANTEAFF
.,TRBJ1-1,.,TRBV18,TGTGCCAGCTCACTGTCCGGGACTACCACTGAAGCTTTCTTT,CASSLSGTTTEAFF
.,TRBJ2-7,.,TRBV5-4,TGTGCCAGCAGCTTAAATTTGGGCCCCTCCTACGAGCAGTACTTC,CASSLNLGPSYEQYF
.,TRBJ2-7,.,TRBV19,TGTGCCAGTAGTACCACGATAGGGGTCTACGAGCAGTACTTC,CASSTTIGVYEQYF
.,TRBJ2-7,.,TRBV5-1,TGCGCCAGCAGCTATAGCGGCTCCTACGAGCAGTACTTC,CASSYSGSYEQYF
TRBD1,TRBJ1-2,.,TRBV28,TGTGCCAGCAGTCCACGATACTACAGGGGGGAAGAAGGCTACACCTTC,CASSPRYYRGEEGYTF
.,TRBJ1-1,.,TRBV2,TGTGCCAGCAGTACTAACCCTGGGAACACTGAAGCTTTCTTT,CASSTNPGNTEAFF
.,TRBJ1-5,.,TRBV27,TGTGCCAGCACTCTACAGGACCTCAATCAGCCCCAGCATTTT,CASTLQDLNQPQHF
TRBD1,TRBJ2-7,.,TRBV13,TGTGCCAGCAGCTTAGGAGGGGGCAGGGCCTACGAGCAGTACTTC,CASSLGGGRAYEQYF
TRBD2,TRBJ2-7,.,TRBV2,TGTGCCAGCAGTATCGGACTAGTCCGCGAGCAGTACTTC,CASSIGLVREQYF
.,TRBJ1-5,once,TRBV7-8,TGTGCCAGCAGCTTAGGGGCAAATCAGCCCCAGCATTTT,CASSLGANQPQHF
TRBD1,TRBJ2-6,.,TRBV7-9,TGTGCCAGCAGCTTAACAGGGGAGTCCGGGGCCAACGTCCTGACTTTC,CASSLTGESGANVLTF
.,TRBJ2-7,once,TRBV28,TGTGCCAGCAGTTCCCCAGGGAACTCCTACGAGCAGTACTTC,CASSSPGNSYEQYF
.,TRBJ2-7,.,TRBV4-1,TGCGCCAGCAGCCAGGTACCCCTAGCACGAACCTACGAGCAGTACTTC,CASSQVPLARTYEQYF
TRBD2,TRBJ2-3,.,TRBV5-6,TGTGCCAGCAGCTGGGGACTAGAGGTAGTAGATACGCAGTATTTT,CASSWGLEVVDTQYF
.,TRBJ2-5,.,TRBV5-6,TGTGCCAGCAGCTCTGGGGTCGGGAGCCTTAGAAGGACCCAGTACTTC,CASSSGVGSLRRTQYF
TRBD1,TRBJ1-5,.,TRBV7-9,TGTGCCAGCAGCATTGATTCGGGACAGGGGCCTAATCAGCCCCAGCATTTT,CASSIDSGQGPNQPQHF
TRBD2,TRBJ2-1,.,TRBV5-1,TGCGCCAGCAGCTTGGGTAGCGGGAACAATGAGCAGTTCTTC,CASSLGSGNNEQFF
TRBD2,TRBJ2-3,.,TRBV6-5,TGTGCCAGCACTAGCACTAGCGGGAGCACAGATACGCAGTATTTT,CASTSTSGSTDTQYF
.,TRBJ2-6,.,TRBV6-1,TGTGCCAGCAACCCTACAGCCTCTGGGGCCAACGTCCTGACTTTC,CASNPTASGANVLTF
.,TRBJ1-5,few,TRBV5-1,TGCGCCAGCAAGTTGGACAGTAGCAATCAGCCCCAGCATTTT,CASKLDSSNQPQHF
.,TRBJ2-7,.,TRBV29-1,TGCAGCGTTGGTTTGGAGGGGAGCGAGCAGTACTTC,CSVGLEGSEQYF
.,TRBJ1-1,.,TRBV2,TGTGCCAGCACCGGCGGGGTCTCGGAAGCTTTCTTT,CASTGGVSEAFF
.,TRBJ2-3,.,TRBV5-4,TGTGCCAGCAGCTGGACGGGGAGCACAGATACGCAGTATTTT,CASSWTGSTDTQYF
TRBD1,TRBJ1-5,.,TRBV7-8,TGTGCCAGCAGCTCCCGGACAGGGAATCAGCCCCAGCATTTT,CASSSRTGNQPQHF
.,TRBJ2-5,.,TRBV5-4,TGTGCCAGCAGCTTAGGTAGCGGACAAGAGACCCAGTACTTC,CASSLGSGQETQYF
.,TRBJ1-1,once,TRBV27,TGTGCCAGCAGTTTATCGCAGGGAAACACTGAAGCTTTCTTT,CASSLSQGNTEAFF
.,TRBJ1-4,.,TRBV18,TGTGCCAGCTCACCGACAGTGGATCATGAAAAACTGTTTTTT,CASSPTVDHEKLFF
TRBD1,TRBJ2-7,.,TRBV28,TGTGCCAGCAGTCCCTCACAGGGGAAGGGATACGAGCAGTACTTC,CASSPSQGKGYEQYF
.,TRBJ2-2,.,TRBV4-1,TGCGCCAGCAGCCCTCGGACTCTGGAAACGAACACCGGGGAGCTGTTTTTT,CASSPRTLETNTGELFF
.,TRBJ1-3,.,TRBV29-1,TGCAGCGTGGGGGGCTCTGGAAACACCATATATTTT,CSVGGSGNTIYF
TRBD2,TRBJ2-7,.,TRBV6-5,TGTGCCAGCAGTATCGGGACTAGCAAGTACGAGCAGTACTTC,CASSIGTSKYEQYF
TRBD1,TRBJ1-5,few,TRBV2,TGTGCCAGCAGTTCGGACAGGGGTCAGCCCCAGCATTTT,CASSSDRGQPQHF
.,TRBJ1-3,.,TRBV5-1,TGCGCCAGCAGCTTCATTCCAGGGGCTGGAAACACCATATATTTT,CASSFIPGAGNTIYF
.,TRBJ1-1,.,TRBV18,TGTGCCAGCTCACATTCGACAGGGAACACTGAAGCTTTCTTT,CASSHSTGNTEAFF
TRBD1,TRBJ1-3,.,TRBV11-1,TGTGCCAGCAGCTCCGGGACAGGGGATGGAAACACCATATATTTT,CASSSGTGDGNTIYF
.,TRBJ2-7,few,TRBV10-3,TGTGCCATCAGGAACGAGGACGGACAAATACGACCATCCTACGAGCAGTACTTC,CAIRNEDGQIRPSYEQYF